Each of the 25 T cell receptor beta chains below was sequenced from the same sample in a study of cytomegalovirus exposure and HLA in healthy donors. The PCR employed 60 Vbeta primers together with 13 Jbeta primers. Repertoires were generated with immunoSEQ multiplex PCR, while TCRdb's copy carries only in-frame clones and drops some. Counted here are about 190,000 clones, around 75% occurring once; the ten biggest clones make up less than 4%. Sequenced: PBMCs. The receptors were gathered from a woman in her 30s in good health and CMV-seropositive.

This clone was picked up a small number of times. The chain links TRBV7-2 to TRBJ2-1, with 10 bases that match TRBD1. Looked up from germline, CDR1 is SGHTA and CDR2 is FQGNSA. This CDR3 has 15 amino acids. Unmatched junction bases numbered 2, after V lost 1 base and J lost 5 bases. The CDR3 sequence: CASSLGDRGDNEQFF. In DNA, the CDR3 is TGTGCCAGCAGCTTAGGGGACAGGGGAGACAATGAGCAGTTCTTC.

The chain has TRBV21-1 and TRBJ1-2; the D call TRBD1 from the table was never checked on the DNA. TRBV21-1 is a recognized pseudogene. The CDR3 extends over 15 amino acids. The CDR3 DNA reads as TGTGCCAGCACGAAGGGTAGGGACAGGGACTATGGCTACACCTTC. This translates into CASTKGRDRDYGYTF.

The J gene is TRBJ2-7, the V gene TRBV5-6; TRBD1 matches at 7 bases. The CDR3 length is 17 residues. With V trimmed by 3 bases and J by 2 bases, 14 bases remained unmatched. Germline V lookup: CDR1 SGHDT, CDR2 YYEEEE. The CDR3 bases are TGTGCCAGCAGCTCTACGGGATCCTGGACAGGAACCTACGAGCAGTACTTC. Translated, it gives CASSSTGSWTGTYEQYF. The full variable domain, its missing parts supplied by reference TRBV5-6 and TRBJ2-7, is DAGVTQSPTHLIKTRGQQVTLRCSPKSGHDTVSWYQQALGQGPQFIFQYYEEEERQRGNFPDRFSGHQFPNYSSELNVNALLLGDSALYLCASSSTGSWTGTYEQYFGPGTRLTVT.

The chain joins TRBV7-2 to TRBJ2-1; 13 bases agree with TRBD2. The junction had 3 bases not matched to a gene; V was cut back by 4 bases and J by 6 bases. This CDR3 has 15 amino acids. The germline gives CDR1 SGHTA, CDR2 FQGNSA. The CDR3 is CASSSLAGGPNEQFF. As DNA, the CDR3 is TGTGCCAGCAGCTCACTAGCGGGAGGGCCCAATGAGCAGTTCTTC.

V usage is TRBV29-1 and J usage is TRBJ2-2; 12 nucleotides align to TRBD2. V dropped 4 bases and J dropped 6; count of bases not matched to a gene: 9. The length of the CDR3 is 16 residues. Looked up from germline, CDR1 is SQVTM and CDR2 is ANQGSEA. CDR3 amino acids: CSVASGRGVDAGELFF. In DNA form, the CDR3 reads TGCAGCGTTGCTAGCGGGAGGGGGGTTGACGCCGGGGAGCTGTTTTTT.

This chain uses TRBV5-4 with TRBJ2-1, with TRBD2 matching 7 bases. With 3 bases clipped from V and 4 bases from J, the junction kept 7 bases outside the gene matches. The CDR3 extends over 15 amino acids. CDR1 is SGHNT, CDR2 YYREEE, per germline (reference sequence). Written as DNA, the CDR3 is TGTGCCAGCAGCTGGGGTGGGGGGGGGTACAATGAGCAGTTCTTC. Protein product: CASSWGGGGYNEQFF.

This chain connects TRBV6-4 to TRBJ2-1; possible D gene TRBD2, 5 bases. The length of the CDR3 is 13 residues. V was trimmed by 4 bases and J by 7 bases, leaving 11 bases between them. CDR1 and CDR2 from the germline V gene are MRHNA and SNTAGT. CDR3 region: CASSALLGNEQFF. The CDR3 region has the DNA TGTGCCAGCAGTGCACTACTAGGTAATGAGCAGTTCTTC.

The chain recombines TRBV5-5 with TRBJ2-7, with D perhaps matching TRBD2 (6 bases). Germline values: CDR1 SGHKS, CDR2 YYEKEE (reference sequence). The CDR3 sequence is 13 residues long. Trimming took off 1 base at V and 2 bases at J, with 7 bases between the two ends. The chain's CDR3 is CASSLTGAYEQYF. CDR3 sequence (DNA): TGTGCCAGCAGCTTGACGGGGGCCTACGAGCAGTACTTC.

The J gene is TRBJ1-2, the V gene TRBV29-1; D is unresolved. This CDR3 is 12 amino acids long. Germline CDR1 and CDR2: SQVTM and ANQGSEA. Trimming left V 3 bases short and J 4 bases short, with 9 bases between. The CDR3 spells CSVEAGIYGYTF. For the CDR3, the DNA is TGCAGCGTTGAGGCGGGGATCTATGGCTACACCTTC.

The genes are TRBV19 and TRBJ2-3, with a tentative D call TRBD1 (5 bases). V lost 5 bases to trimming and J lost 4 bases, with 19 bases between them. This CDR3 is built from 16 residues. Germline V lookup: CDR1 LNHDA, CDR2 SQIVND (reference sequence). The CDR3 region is CASSSNSAGLSDTQYF. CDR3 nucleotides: TGTGCCAGTAGTTCCAACAGCGCAGGGTTGTCAGATACGCAGTATTTT.

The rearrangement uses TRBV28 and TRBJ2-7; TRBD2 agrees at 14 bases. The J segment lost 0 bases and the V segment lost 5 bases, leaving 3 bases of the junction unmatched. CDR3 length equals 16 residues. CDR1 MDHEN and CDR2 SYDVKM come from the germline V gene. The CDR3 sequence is CASSGTSGSSSYEQYF. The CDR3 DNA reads TGTGCCAGCAGTGGGACTAGCGGGAGCAGCTCCTACGAGCAGTACTTC.

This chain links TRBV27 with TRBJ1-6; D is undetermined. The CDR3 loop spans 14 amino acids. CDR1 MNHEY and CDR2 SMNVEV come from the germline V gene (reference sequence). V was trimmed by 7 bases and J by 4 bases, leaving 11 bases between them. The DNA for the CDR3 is TGTGCCAGCACCAATGGAGGGTATAATTCACCCCTCCACTTT. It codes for CASTNGGYNSPLHF.

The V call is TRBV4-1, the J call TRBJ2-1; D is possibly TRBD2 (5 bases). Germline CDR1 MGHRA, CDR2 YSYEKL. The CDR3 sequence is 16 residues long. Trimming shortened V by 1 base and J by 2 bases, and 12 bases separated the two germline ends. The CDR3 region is CASSQGPGLTYNEQFF. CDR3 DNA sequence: TGCGCCAGCAGCCAAGGTCCCGGACTCACCTACAATGAGCAGTTCTTC.

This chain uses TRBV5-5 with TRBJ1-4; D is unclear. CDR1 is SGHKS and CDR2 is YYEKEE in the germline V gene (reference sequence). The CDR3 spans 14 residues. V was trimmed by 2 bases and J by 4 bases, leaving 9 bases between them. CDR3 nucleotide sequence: TGTGCCAGCAGCTTTTCACTTTATAATGAAAAACTGTTTTTT. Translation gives CASSFSLYNEKLFF.

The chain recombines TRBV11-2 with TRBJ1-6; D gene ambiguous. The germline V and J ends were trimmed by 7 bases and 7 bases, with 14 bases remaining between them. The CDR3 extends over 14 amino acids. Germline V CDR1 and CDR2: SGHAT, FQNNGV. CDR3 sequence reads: CASTTRPGNSPLHF. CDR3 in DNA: TGTGCCAGCACCACTCGCCCAGGCAATTCACCCCTCCACTTT.

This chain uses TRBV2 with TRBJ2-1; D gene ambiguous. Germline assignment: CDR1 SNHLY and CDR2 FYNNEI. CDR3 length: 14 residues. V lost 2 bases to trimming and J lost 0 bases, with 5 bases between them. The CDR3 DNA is TGTGCCAGCAGTGAAACTTCCTCCTACAATGAGCAGTTCTTC. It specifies CASSETSSYNEQFF. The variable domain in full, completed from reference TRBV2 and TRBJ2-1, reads EPEVTQTPSHQVTQMGQEVILRCVPISNHLYFYWYRQILGQKVEFLVSFYNNEISEKSEIFDDQFSVERPDGSNFTLKIRSTKLEDSAMYFCASSETSSYNEQFFGPGTRLTVL.

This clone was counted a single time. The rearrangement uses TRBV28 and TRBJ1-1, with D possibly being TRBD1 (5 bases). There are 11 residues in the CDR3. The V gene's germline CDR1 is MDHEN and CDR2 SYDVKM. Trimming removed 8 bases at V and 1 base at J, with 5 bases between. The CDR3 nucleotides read TGTGCCAGCCAGGGGAACACTGAAGCTTTCTTT. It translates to CASQGNTEAFF.

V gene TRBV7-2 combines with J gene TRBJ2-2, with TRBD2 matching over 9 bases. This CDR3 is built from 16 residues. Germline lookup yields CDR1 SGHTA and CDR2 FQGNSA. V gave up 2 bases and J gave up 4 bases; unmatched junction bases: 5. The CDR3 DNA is TGTGCCAGCAGCTTAAGGGCGGGAGGGCCCACCGGGGAGCTGTTTTTT. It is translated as CASSLRAGGPTGELFF.

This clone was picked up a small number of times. The CDR3 loop is CASSQDINDRNLEQNTEAFF. CDR3 in DNA: TGCGCCAGCAGCCAAGACATCAACGACAGGAACCTTGAACAGAACACTGAAGCTTTCTTT. V gene TRBV4-1 combines with J gene TRBJ1-1, with D perhaps matching TRBD1 (6 bases). The CDR3 is 20 residues long. V lost 0 bases to trimming and J lost 1 base, with 24 bases between them. Germline V gene data show CDR1 as MGHRA and CDR2 as YSYEKL.

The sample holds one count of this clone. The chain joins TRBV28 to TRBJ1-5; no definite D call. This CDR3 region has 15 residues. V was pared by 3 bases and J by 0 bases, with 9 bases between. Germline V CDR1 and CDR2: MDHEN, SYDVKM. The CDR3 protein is CASSFVRISNQPQHF. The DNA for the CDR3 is TGTGCCAGCAGTTTCGTCCGTATTAGCAATCAGCCCCAGCATTTT. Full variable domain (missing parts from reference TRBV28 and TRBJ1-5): DVKVTQSSRYLVKRTGEKVFLECVQDMDHENMFWYRQDPGLGLRLIYFSYDVKMKEKGDIPEGYSVSREKKERFSLILESASTNQTSMYLCASSFVRISNQPQHFGDGTRLSIL.

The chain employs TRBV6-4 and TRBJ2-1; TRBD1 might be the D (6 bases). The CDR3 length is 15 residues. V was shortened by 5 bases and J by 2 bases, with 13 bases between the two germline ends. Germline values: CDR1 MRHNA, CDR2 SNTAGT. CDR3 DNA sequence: TGTGCCAGCAGTCAGACAGGTGATACCTACAATGAGCAGTTCTTC. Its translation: CASSQTGDTYNEQFF.

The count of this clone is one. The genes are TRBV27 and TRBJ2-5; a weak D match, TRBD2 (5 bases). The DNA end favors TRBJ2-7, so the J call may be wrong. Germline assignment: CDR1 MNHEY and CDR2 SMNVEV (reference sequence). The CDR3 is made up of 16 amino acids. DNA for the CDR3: TGTGCCAGCAGTTTATACCGGGAAGGGCCCTTACACGAGCAGTACTTC. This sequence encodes CASSLYREGPLHEQYF.

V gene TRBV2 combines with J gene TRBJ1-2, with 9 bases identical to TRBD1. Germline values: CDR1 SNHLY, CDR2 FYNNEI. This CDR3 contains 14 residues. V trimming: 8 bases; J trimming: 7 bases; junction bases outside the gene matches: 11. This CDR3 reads CASHPSGQGGGYTF. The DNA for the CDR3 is TGTGCCAGCCATCCATCGGGACAGGGTGGTGGCTACACCTTC. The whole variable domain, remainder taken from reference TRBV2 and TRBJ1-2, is EPEVTQTPSHQVTQMGQEVILRCVPISNHLYFYWYRQILGQKVEFLVSFYNNEISEKSEIFDDQFSVERPDGSNFTLKIRSTKLEDSAMYFCASHPSGQGGGYTFGSGTRLTVV.

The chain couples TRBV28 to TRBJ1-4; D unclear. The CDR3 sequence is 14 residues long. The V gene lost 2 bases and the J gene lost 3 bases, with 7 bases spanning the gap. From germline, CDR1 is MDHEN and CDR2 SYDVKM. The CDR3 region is CASSLRNSNEKLFF. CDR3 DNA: TGTGCCAGCAGTTTAAGAAACTCTAATGAAAAACTGTTTTTT. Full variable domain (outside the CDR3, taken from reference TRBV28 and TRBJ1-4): DVKVTQSSRYLVKRTGEKVFLECVQDMDHENMFWYRQDPGLGLRLIYFSYDVKMKEKGDIPEGYSVSREKKERFSLILESASTNQTSMYLCASSLRNSNEKLFFGSGTQLSVL.

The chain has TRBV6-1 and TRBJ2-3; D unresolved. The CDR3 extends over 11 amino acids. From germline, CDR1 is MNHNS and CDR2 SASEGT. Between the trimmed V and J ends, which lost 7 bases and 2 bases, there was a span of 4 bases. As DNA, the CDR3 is TGTGCCAGCACCTACACAGATACGCAGTATTTT. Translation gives CASTYTDTQYF.